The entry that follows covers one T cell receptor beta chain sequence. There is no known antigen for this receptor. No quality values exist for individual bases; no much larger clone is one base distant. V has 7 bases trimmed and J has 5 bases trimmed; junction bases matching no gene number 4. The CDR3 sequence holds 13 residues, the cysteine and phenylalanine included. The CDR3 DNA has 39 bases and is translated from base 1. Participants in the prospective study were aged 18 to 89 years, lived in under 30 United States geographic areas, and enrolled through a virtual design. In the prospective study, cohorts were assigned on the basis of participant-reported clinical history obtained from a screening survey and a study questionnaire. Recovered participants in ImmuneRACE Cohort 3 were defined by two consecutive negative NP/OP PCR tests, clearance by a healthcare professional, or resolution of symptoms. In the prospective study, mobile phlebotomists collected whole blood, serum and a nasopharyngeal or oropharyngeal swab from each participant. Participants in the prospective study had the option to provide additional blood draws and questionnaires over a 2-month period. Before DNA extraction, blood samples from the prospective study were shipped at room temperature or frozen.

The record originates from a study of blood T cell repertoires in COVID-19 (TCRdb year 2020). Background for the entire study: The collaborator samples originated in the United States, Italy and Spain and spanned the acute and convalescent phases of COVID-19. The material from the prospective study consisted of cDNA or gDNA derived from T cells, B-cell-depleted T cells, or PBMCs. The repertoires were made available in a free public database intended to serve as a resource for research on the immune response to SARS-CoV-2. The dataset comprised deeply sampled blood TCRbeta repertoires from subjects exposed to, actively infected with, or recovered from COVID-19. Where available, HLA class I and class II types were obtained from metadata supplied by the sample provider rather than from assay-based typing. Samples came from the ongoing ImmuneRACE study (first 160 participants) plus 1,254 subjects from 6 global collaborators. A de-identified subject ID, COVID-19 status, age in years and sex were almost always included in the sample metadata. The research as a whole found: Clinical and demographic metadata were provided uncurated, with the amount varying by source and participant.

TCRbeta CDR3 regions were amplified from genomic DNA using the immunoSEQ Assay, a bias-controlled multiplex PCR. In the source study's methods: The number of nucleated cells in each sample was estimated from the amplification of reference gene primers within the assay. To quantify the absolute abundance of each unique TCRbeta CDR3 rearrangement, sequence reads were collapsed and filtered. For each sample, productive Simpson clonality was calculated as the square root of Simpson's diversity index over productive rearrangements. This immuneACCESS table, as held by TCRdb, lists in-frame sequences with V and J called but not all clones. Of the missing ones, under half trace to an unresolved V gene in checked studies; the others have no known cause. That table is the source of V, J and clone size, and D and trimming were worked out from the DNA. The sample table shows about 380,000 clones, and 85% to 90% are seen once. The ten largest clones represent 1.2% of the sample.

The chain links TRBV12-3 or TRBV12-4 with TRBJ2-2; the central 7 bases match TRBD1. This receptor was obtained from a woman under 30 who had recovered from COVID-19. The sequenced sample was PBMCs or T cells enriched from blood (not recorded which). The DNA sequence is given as TGTGCCAGCAATCTCAGGGGGACCGGGGAGCTGTTTTTT. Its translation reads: CASNLRGTGELFF.